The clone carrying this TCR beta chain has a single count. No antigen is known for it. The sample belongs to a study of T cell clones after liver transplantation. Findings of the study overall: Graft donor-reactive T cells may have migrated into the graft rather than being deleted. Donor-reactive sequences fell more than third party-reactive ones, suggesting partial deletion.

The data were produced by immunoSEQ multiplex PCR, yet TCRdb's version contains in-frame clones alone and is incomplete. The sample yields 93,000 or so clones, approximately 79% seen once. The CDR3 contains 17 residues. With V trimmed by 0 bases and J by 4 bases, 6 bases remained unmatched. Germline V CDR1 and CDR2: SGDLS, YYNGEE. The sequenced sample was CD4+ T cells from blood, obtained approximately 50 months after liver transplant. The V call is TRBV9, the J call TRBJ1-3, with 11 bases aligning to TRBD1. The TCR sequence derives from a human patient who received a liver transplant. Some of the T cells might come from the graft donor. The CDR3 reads CASSVGTGGWEGNTIYF. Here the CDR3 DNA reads TGTGCCAGCAGCGTAGGGACAGGGGGCTGGGAAGGAAACACCATATATTTT.